Listed below are T cell receptor beta chains from one sample, sequenced in a study of T cells after yellow fever vaccination. TCRdb re-called the 5' RACE reads with MiXCR, one entry per CDR3 protein. The sample records some 390,000 distinct CDR3 sequences, around 20% being singletons. The source material was PBMCs, sampled before the yellow fever booster vaccination. These receptors were collected from a man aged 18 to 35 who received the YFV17D yellow fever vaccine. Each CDR3 is given with its conserved first and last residue.

j_call cdr3_length v_call cdr3_aa
TRBJ2-3 15 TRBV7-9 CASSVGRTSTDTQYF
TRBJ2-5 15 TRBV20-1 CSARGGAGSQETQYF
TRBJ2-5 14 TRBV20-1 CSAGREGVRETQYF
TRBJ2-1 13 TRBV9 CASSAARYNEQFF
TRBJ2-5 14 TRBV6-2/TRBV6-3 CASSSRTARETQYF
TRBJ2-1 15 TRBV11-2 CASSLGQGDYNEQFF
TRBJ2-3 13 TRBV5-1 CASSEPTTDTQYF
TRBJ1-2 11 TRBV18 CASSPSIGYTF
TRBJ1-3 15 TRBV6-5 CASSQVRGSGNTIYF
TRBJ2-1 17 TRBV29-1 CSVVLVAGGSSYNEQFF
TRBJ2-3 14 TRBV12-3/TRBV12-4 CAISTSVLADTQYF
TRBJ1-5 15 TRBV6-5 CASSYSGGSGQPQHF
TRBJ2-1 14 TRBV27 CASTGRGSYNEQFF
TRBJ1-1 11 TRBV6-5 CASGQGTEAFF
TRBJ1-4 13 TRBV20-1 CSATTGINEKLFF
TRBJ2-3 16 TRBV6-5 CASSYSVSQVTDTQYF
TRBJ1-2 15 TRBV4-3 CASSQGRYRNYGYTF
TRBJ2-3 14 TRBV20-1 CSASWTDSTDTQYF
TRBJ2-5 12 TRBV12-3/TRBV12-4 CASSPSEETQYF
TRBJ1-4 14 TRBV27 CASSLRRGYEKLFF
TRBJ2-3 16 TRBV2 CASSEGRDWSKDTQYF
TRBJ1-1 15 TRBV20-1 CSDLRLGSQETEAFF
TRBJ1-1 14 TRBV5-6 CASSSLGVRTEAFF
TRBJ1-1 15 TRBV7-3 CASSLLRQRATEAFF
TRBJ2-3 14 TRBV29-1 CSTHRDRVSDTQYF
TRBJ2-7 14 TRBV20-1 CSASLTYSSYEQYF
TRBJ1-1 15 TRBV6-6 CASSYLRGGDTEAFF
TRBJ1-5 14 TRBV20-1 CSASISLGSQPQHF
TRBJ1-1 16 TRBV5-5 CASIGGGRTGNTEAFF
TRBJ2-7 14 TRBV7-9 CASSLLASVYEQYF
TRBJ1-1 15 TRBV7-9 CASSPRPLRTRMAFF
TRBJ2-7 15 TRBV7-9 CASSNPSGGSYEQYF
TRBJ2-2 15 TRBV7-2 CASSPGQGVNGELFF
TRBJ2-1 17 TRBV27 CASSIFPRTGVGNEQFF
TRBJ1-1 14 TRBV7-3 CASSLAGDSTEAFF
TRBJ2-2 17 TRBV7-6 CASSSPRTELNTGELFF
TRBJ2-2 18 TRBV24-1 CATSDPYLDAGRAGELFF
TRBJ2-1 15 TRBV5-6 CASSLTGVGYNEQFF
TRBJ2-3 13 TRBV7-9 CASRRDRTDTQYF
TRBJ1-1 15 TRBV12-3/TRBV12-4 CASSLATGGNTEAFF
TRBJ1-5 13 TRBV24-1 CATSAPGGQPQHF
TRBJ2-2 12 TRBV12-3/TRBV12-4 CASTPRPGELFF
TRBJ2-5 16 TRBV4-1 CASSHGPGQVPETQYF